This T cell receptor (beta chain) was recorded in a study of T cell responses to AZD1222 COVID-19 vaccine. Profiling relied on immunoSEQ multiplex PCR, and the TCRdb table lists in-frame clones only, not all of them. The table lists around 190,000 clones, approximately 86% of them singletons. CDR3 length: 15 amino acids. Trimming took 3 bases from V and 1 from J, leaving 11 bases between them. Looked up from germline, CDR1 is KGHSH and CDR2 is LQKENI. The source was peripheral blood, collected 28 days after the second AZD1222 dose. This chain joins TRBV18 and TRBJ2-3; perhaps TRBD2 as D (5 bases). The receptor was isolated from an adult who received the AZD1222 COVID-19 vaccine. The CDR3 sequence: CASSPNGLGTDTQYF. CDR3 in DNA: TGTGCCAGCTCACCTAACGGACTGGGCACAGATACGCAGTATTTT. The full variable domain, completed using reference TRBV18 and TRBJ2-3, is NAGVMQNPRHLVRRRGQEARLRCSPMKGHSHVYWYRQLPEEGLKFMVYLQKENIIDESGMPKERFSAEFPKEGPSILRIQQVVRGDSAAYFCASSPNGLGTDTQYFGPGTRLTVL.